Below are 3 T cell receptor beta chains sequenced from a single sample in a study of T cells after posttransplantation cyclophosphamide. Generated by immunoSEQ multiplex PCR, the TCRdb table keeps only in-frame clones and is missing some. This table has tens of thousands of clones, about 94% appearing once. Sequencing used PBMCs. The receptors come from a woman aged 25 to 39 in good health and a related stem cell transplant donor.

V gene TRBV25-1 combines with J gene TRBJ1-2; TRBD1 matches at 9 bases. Germline loops: CDR1 MGHDK, CDR2 SYGVNS. There are 17 residues in the CDR3. V shed 2 bases and J 8 bases; nucleotides not matched to a gene: 15. The CDR3 region is CASSEVGDRVARGGYTF. CDR3 nucleotides: TGTGCCAGCAGTGAAGTAGGGGACAGGGTGGCACGAGGGGGCTACACCTTC.

The rearrangement uses TRBV6-5 and TRBJ1-2, with 8 bases identical to TRBD1. Germline-derived CDR1 and CDR2 are MNHEY and SVGAGI. Unmatched junction bases numbered 8, after V lost 8 bases and J lost 6 bases. The CDR3 contains 13 residues. CDR3 DNA sequence: TGTGCCAGCGGAAGTCCAGGGGGCAATGGCTACACCTTC. It yields the protein CASGSPGGNGYTF.

The genes are TRBV5-1 and TRBJ1-6; 8 bases are shared with TRBD1. CDR3 length: 15 amino acids. V lost 0 bases to trimming and J lost 7 bases; unmatched junction nucleotides: 3. CDR1 is SGHRS and CDR2 is YFSETQ in the germline V gene. CDR3 nucleotide sequence: TGCGCCAGCAGCTTGGGACAGGGGAGAAATTCACCCCTCCACTTT. The encoded protein is CASSLGQGRNSPLHF.